The rows below give T cell receptor beta chains drawn from one sample of a study of early T cells in non-severe SARS-CoV-2 infection. Using its own MiXCR run on the 5' RACE reads, TCRdb lists one record per CDR3 protein. Found here are roughly 30,000 distinct CDR3 sequences, 6.6% of them singletons; the top ten hold 2.5% to 3%. The specimen sequenced was whole blood. Source of these receptors: an adult who was a healthcare worker with PCR-confirmed SARS-CoV-2 infection or an uninfected control (not recorded which). CDR3s include the opening cysteine and the closing phenylalanine or tryptophan. The D gene is left open where the match is weak. Part of the rows lack a size; the others show once, few, many or a class for expanded clones.

TRBV29-1	many	-	TRBJ2-1	CSVVSQGADEQFF	TGCAGCGTTGTGAGTCAGGGAGCGGATGAGCAGTTCTTC
TRBV7-9	many	TRBD1	TRBJ1-5	CASSLKVDRGQNQPQHF	TGTGCCAGCAGCTTAAAGGTGGACAGGGGGCAGAATCAGCCCCAGCATTTT
TRBV6-6	many	TRBD1	TRBJ1-4	CASRPTGDEKLFF	TGTGCCAGCAGGCCGACAGGGGATGAAAAACTGTTTTTT
TRBV7-8	many	-	TRBJ2-1	CASSLGFGPNEQFF	TGTGCCAGCAGCTTAGGGTTCGGTCCTAATGAGCAGTTCTTC
TRBV11-2	many	-	TRBJ2-1	CASSLATGTPYNEQFF	TGTGCCAGCAGCTTAGCGACAGGGACTCCCTACAATGAGCAGTTCTTC
TRBV7-9	medium-sized	-	TRBJ1-2	CASSLDGYTF	TGTGCCAGCAGCTTAGATGGCTACACCTTC
TRBV20-1	many	TRBD2	TRBJ2-3	CSARGLAATPPDTQYF	TGCAGTGCTAGGGGACTAGCGGCAACACCGCCAGATACGCAGTATTTT
TRBV29-1	many	TRBD2	TRBJ2-3	CSVRSGRSHTQYF	TGCAGCGTGCGTAGCGGGAGGAGTCATACGCAGTATTTT
TRBV7-6	many	-	TRBJ2-7	CASSNDREQYF	TGTGCCAGCAGCAACGACAGGGAGCAGTACTTC
TRBV7-2	-	TRBD2	TRBJ2-3	CASSPGTSGRDTQYF	TGTGCCAGCAGTCCCGGGACTAGCGGGAGAGATACGCAGTATTTT
TRBV10-3	many	-	TRBJ1-2	CAISESRTINYGYTF	TGTGCCATCAGTGAGTCGAGAACAATAAACTATGGCTACACCTTC
TRBV28	-	-	TRBJ2-1	CASRTPGRGEDEQFF	TGTGCCAGCCGAACTCCGGGCCGAGGGGAGGATGAGCAGTTCTTC
TRBV6-6	-	-	TRBJ1-5	CASSYPGRLGQPQHF	TGTGCCAGCAGTTACCCTGGCAGGCTAGGCCAGCCCCAGCATTTT
TRBV5-1	many	-	TRBJ1-4	CASSLWTGNNEKLFF	TGCGCCAGCAGCTTGTGGACCGGAAATAATGAAAAACTGTTTTTT
TRBV29-1	-	-	TRBJ2-3	CSVEKIRGSRTDTQYF	TGCAGCGTTGAGAAGATACGGGGGAGTCGGACAGATACGCAGTATTTT
TRBV30	few	-	TRBJ2-5	CAWSVVSWYQETQYF	TGTGCCTGGAGTGTAGTATCTTGGTACCAAGAGACCCAGTACTTC
TRBV7-9	many	-	TRBJ1-1	CASSLGPEDPEAFF	TGTGCCAGCAGCTTAGGGCCCGAGGACCCTGAAGCTTTCTTT
TRBV7-9	many	TRBD2	TRBJ2-3	CASSLAEVAGDTQYF	TGTGCCAGCAGCTTAGCGGAGGTAGCGGGAGATACGCAGTATTTT
TRBV7-6	many	-	TRBJ2-7	CASSLAGTNYEQYF	TGTGCCAGCAGCTTAGCCGGGACGAACTACGAGCAGTACTTC
TRBV4-3	many	TRBD1	TRBJ1-2	CASSPTGEPYGYTF	TGCGCCAGCAGCCCGACAGGGGAACCCTATGGCTACACCTTC
TRBV7-9	many	-	TRBJ2-7	CASSEVQGTYEQYF	TGTGCCAGCAGTGAAGTTCAGGGGACCTACGAGCAGTACTTC
TRBV12-3/TRBV12-4	many	TRBD2	TRBJ2-5	CASSPGEGSGRETQYF	TGTGCCAGCAGCCCCGGCGAGGGCTCCGGGAGGGAGACCCAGTACTTC
TRBV18	-	-	TRBJ1-1	CASSPVKGNEAFF	TGTGCCAGCTCACCAGTTAAGGGGAATGAAGCTTTCTTT
TRBV7-7	few	TRBD2	TRBJ2-7	CASSLGLAGVNEQYF	TGTGCCAGCAGCCTCGGACTAGCGGGAGTCAACGAGCAGTACTTC
TRBV3-1	many	-	TRBJ2-3	CASSQDRGTDTQYF	TGTGCCAGCAGCCAAGATCGAGGCACAGATACGCAGTATTTT
TRBV7-2	many	-	TRBJ1-2	CASSLAGKNYGYTF	TGTGCCAGCAGCTTAGCAGGCAAAAACTATGGCTACACCTTC
TRBV27	many	TRBD1	TRBJ2-7	CASSLSSPDRGWNEQYF	TGTGCCAGCAGTTTATCTTCCCCTGACAGGGGGTGGAACGAGCAGTACTTC
TRBV6-5	many	-	TRBJ2-7	CASSYSASGYEQYF	TGTGCCAGCAGTTACTCGGCCAGCGGCTACGAGCAGTACTTC
TRBV29-1	many	-	TRBJ2-1	CSVETYNEQFF	TGCAGCGTTGAAACCTACAATGAGCAGTTCTTC
TRBV10-3	many	TRBD2	TRBJ2-7	CATALALGLYEQYF	TGTGCCACCGCACTAGCGTTGGGCCTCTACGAGCAGTACTTC
TRBV7-6	many	TRBD2	TRBJ2-1	CASSSSGSGSSYNEQFF	TGTGCCAGCAGCTCATCGGGTAGCGGGAGCTCCTACAATGAGCAGTTCTTC
TRBV24-1	many	-	TRBJ2-5	CATSVMRGDGGETQYF	TGTGCCACCAGTGTGATGCGCGGAGATGGGGGAGAGACCCAGTACTTC
TRBV10-3	many	TRBD1	TRBJ2-6	CAISESGQGFGANVLTF	TGTGCCATCAGTGAGTCGGGACAGGGATTCGGGGCCAACGTCCTGACTTTC
TRBV5-1	many	-	TRBJ2-7	CASSPTQGQDSYEQYF	TGCGCCAGCAGCCCTACCCAGGGGCAAGACTCCTACGAGCAGTACTTC
TRBV18	many	-	TRBJ1-5	CASSQGNNQPQHF	TGTGCCAGCTCACAGGGGAACAATCAGCCCCAGCATTTT
TRBV23-1	many	TRBD2	TRBJ2-1	CASSQTRRVLAGGFAYNEQFF	TGCGCCAGCAGTCAAACCCGAAGGGTACTAGCGGGAGGGTTCGCCTACAATGAGCAGTTCTTC
TRBV7-9	many	-	TRBJ2-3	CASSLPGPSTDTQYF	TGTGCCAGCAGCTTACCCGGGCCTTCCACAGATACGCAGTATTTT
TRBV7-2	many	TRBD2	TRBJ2-1	CASSLGPGLAVVYNEQFF	TGTGCCAGCAGCTTAGGACCAGGACTAGCGGTAGTCTACAATGAGCAGTTCTTC
TRBV7-2	-	-	TRBJ2-1	CASRQGPGNEQFF	TGTGCCAGCAGACAGGGCCCTGGGAATGAGCAGTTCTTC
TRBV11-2	few	TRBD2	TRBJ2-7	CASREGLAGSYEQYF	TGTGCCAGCAGAGAGGGACTAGCGGGATCCTACGAGCAGTACTTC
TRBV6-6	many	TRBD1	TRBJ1-6	CASSNNRDRGNSPLHF	TGTGCCAGCAGTAATAACCGGGACAGGGGGAATTCACCCCTCCACTTT
TRBV7-6	-	-	TRBJ2-1	CASSLARSGEFSEQFF	TGTGCCAGCAGCTTAGCGCGGTCAGGGGAGTTTAGTGAGCAGTTCTTC
TRBV20-1	medium-sized	TRBD2	TRBJ2-1	CSARRLAGADEQFF	TGCAGTGCTAGACGACTAGCGGGAGCGGATGAGCAGTTCTTC
TRBV12-3/TRBV12-4	-	-	TRBJ2-2	CASSPLDRNTGELFF	TGTGCCAGCAGCCCTCTGGACAGAAACACCGGGGAGCTGTTTTTT
TRBV12-3/TRBV12-4	many	-	TRBJ1-5	CASRPGDQPQHF	TGTGCCAGCAGACCTGGCGATCAGCCCCAGCATTTT